This entry lists 7 T cell receptor beta chains sequenced from one sample in a study of blood T cells in healthy people across ages. Alongside a J-beta primer mix, a sample-barcoded 5' primer served in a second PCR lasting about 7 to 11 cycles. Each CDR3 protein gets one entry after TCRdb re-called the 5' RACE reads with MiXCR. The table lists around 800,000 distinct CDR3 sequences, about a quarter of them singletons. The sample was also linked to a second study, of T cells of mothers and their children.

Sequenced sample: blood. The receptors were gathered from a boy aged 10-17 years in good health.

There are a few counts of this clonotype. The rearrangement uses TRBV5-1 and TRBJ2-6; no reliable D call. Trimming took 4 bases from V and 4 from J, leaving 24 bases between them. The CDR3 has 19 amino acids. Germline V gene lookup returns CDR1 SGHRS and CDR2 YFSETQ. The CDR3 DNA reads as TGCGCCAGCAGCCCAGGAGTCACCAGGTCCTTAGTAGGGGCCAACGTCCTGACTTTC. Translating gives CASSPGVTRSLVGANVLTF.

The chain couples TRBV7-9 to TRBJ1-2; no reliable D call. CDR1 and CDR2 (germline): SEHNR, FQNEAQ (reference sequence). The V end lost 5 bases, the J end lost 4 bases, and 17 bases lay between the germline ends. The CDR3 loop spans 15 amino acids. The CDR3 DNA follows: TGTGCCAGCAGCCCCTCCTCTGGCAGGACCTATGGCTACACCTTC. This encodes CASSPSSGRTYGYTF.

This clonotype was seen a handful of times. The J gene is TRBJ1-4, the V gene TRBV28; 7 bases are a match to TRBD1. This CDR3 comprises 14 residues. In germline, CDR1 is MDHEN, CDR2 SYDVKM. J was trimmed by 5 bases and V by 5 bases; bases with no gene match: 5. CDR3 region: CASSEGAGNEKLFF. The CDR3 DNA reads as TGTGCCAGCAGTGAGGGGGCGGGAAATGAAAAACTGTTTTTT.

This clonotype came up a few times. The chain joins TRBV2 to TRBJ2-4, with D possibly being TRBD2 (5 bases). The CDR3 runs to 13 residues. Per germline, CDR1 SNHLY and CDR2 FYNNEI. The V and J ends lost 8 bases and 5 bases respectively, with 13 bases between them. Written as DNA, the CDR3 is TGTGCCAGCGGGCGCGGGCAGCAAAACATTCAGTACTTC. It is translated as CASGRGQQNIQYF.

The chain has TRBV6-6 and TRBJ2-1; the D is unclear. This CDR3 is built from 10 residues. The V and J ends lost 6 bases and 9 bases respectively, with 6 bases between them. The germline CDR1 and CDR2 sequences are MNHNY and SVGAGI (reference sequence). The CDR3 DNA reads TGTGCCAGCAGGAGTGGTGAGCAGTTCTTC. Translating it yields CASRSGEQFF.

The V call is TRBV20-1, the J call TRBJ2-1; 15 bases align to TRBD2. The junction had 12 bases not matched to a gene; V was cut back by 6 bases and J by 0 bases. Germline-derived CDR1 and CDR2 are DFQATT and SNEGSKA (reference sequence). This CDR3 has 19 amino acids. CDR3: CSAYKGTSGGTSSYNEQFF. The CDR3, as DNA: TGCAGTGCCTACAAAGGGACTAGCGGGGGGACGAGCTCCTACAATGAGCAGTTCTTC.

In DNA, the CDR3 is TGCAGCGTTGCCCTGGCAGGGGGAGCGTTCGGGGAGCTGTTTTTT. Protein: CSVALAGGAFGELFF. The genes are TRBV29-1 and TRBJ2-2, with 7 bases that match TRBD1. The CDR3 has 15 amino acids. Per germline, CDR1 SQVTM and CDR2 ANQGSEA. With 4 bases clipped from V and 7 bases from J, the junction kept 12 bases outside the gene matches.